This T cell receptor beta chain was documented in a study of T cell repertoires in cytomegalovirus infection. Study information: Signatures in public TCR beta sequences pointed to both CMV infection and matching HLA type.

One entry per CDR3 protein results from TCRdb running MiXCR on the reads. The sample has 150,000 to 200,000 distinct CDR3 sequences, 25% to 30% seen once. Comment on this clonotype: Its target is unknown.

Study conclusions and caveats: The ex vivo response showed dominance by HLA-C-restricted CMV-specific TCR beta clonotypes. Cumulative frequency (of public TCR beta family members) identified carriers of CMV plus the relevant HLA.

CDR3 length equals 17 residues. CDR1 LNHNV and CDR2 YYDKDF come from the germline V gene (reference sequence). V lost 0 bases to trimming and J lost 4 bases, with 15 bases between them. Input material: PBMCs. This chain joins TRBV15 and TRBJ2-2; D not certain. This TCR was sampled from a human donor in good health (CMV status not recorded). Some clones in this sample may be carry-over from other donors' samples. The CDR3 here is CATSREKWSLVTGELFF. The CDR3 DNA follows: TGTGCCACCAGCAGAGAAAAGTGGAGCCTGGTCACCGGGGAGCTGTTTTTT.